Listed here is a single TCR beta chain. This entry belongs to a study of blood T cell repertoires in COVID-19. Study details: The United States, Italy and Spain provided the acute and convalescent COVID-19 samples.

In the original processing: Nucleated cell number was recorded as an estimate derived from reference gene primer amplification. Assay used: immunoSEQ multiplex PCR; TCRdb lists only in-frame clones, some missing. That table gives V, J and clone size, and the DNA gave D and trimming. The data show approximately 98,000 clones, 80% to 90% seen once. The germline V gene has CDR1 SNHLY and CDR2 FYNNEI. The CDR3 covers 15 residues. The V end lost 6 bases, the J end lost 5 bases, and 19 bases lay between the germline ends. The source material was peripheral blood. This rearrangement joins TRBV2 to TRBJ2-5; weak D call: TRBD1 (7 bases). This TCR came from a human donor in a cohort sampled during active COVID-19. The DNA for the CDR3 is TGTGCCAGCAGGAAGACAGGGCTAGGAGGGGAGACCCAGTACTTC. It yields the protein CASRKTGLGGETQYF.